This TCR beta chain was observed in a study of blood T cells in healthy people across ages. The study, taken as a whole, reports: It was held that diversity estimates obtained from one million T cells represented underestimates. Significant beta diversity loss was already apparent by age roughly 44, declining roughly linearly.

With respect to this clonotype: The antigen remains undetermined.

Trimming stripped 3 bases from V and 5 bases from J, with 13 bases between. The CDR3 length is 14 residues. It was with a sample-barcoded 5' primer and a J-beta primer mix that a second PCR of roughly 6 to 11 cycles was run. Individual samples furnished no less than 3 million CDR3-containing paired-end reads apiece. One entry per CDR3 protein results from TCRdb running MiXCR on the 5' RACE reads. The sample carries hundreds of thousands of distinct CDR3 sequences, more than 25% recorded once. The sample comprised blood. The TCR was taken from a woman older than 75 in good health. The genes are TRBV12-3 or TRBV12-4 and TRBJ1-1, with D tentatively TRBD1 (6 bases). The CDR3 protein is CASSFTGQGTEAFF. As DNA, the CDR3 is TGTGCCAGCAGTTTTACGGGACAAGGAACTGAAGCTTTCTTT.